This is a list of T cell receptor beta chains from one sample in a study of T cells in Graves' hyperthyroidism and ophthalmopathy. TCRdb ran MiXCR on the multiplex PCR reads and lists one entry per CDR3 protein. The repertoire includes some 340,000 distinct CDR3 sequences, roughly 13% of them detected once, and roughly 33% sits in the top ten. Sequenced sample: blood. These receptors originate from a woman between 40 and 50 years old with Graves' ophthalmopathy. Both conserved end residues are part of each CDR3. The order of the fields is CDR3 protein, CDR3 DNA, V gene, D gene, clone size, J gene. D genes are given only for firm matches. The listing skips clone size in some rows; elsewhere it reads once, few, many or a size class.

CDR3aa: CASSPPSQGREQYF
CDR3nt: TGTGCCAGCTCACCACCGTCGCAGGGGCGTGAGCAGTACTTC
v_gene: TRBV18
d_gene: -
abundance: -
j_gene: TRBJ2-7

CDR3aa: CSAFIGGNEQFF
CDR3nt: TGCAGTGCTTTTATAGGGGGCAATGAGCAGTTCTTC
v_gene: TRBV20-1
d_gene: -
abundance: few
j_gene: TRBJ2-1

CDR3aa: CASSQVPSGNTIYF
CDR3nt: TGTGCCAGCAGCCAAGTTCCATCTGGAAACACCATATATTTT
v_gene: TRBV3-1
d_gene: -
abundance: -
j_gene: TRBJ1-3

CDR3aa: CASSTRQGGEPQHF
CDR3nt: TGTGCCAGCAGTACCCGACAGGGCGGGGAGCCCCAGCATTTT
v_gene: TRBV27
d_gene: TRBD1
abundance: many
j_gene: TRBJ1-5

CDR3aa: CASSYSISPYEQYF
CDR3nt: TGTGCCAGCAGTTACTCGATATCACCCTACGAGCAGTACTTC
v_gene: TRBV6-5
d_gene: -
abundance: -
j_gene: TRBJ2-7

CDR3aa: CASSLHRAGGTDTIYF
CDR3nt: TGTGCCAGCAGTTTACATCGGGCAGGGGGCACGGACACCATATATTTT
v_gene: TRBV12-3/TRBV12-4
d_gene: TRBD1
abundance: few
j_gene: TRBJ1-3

CDR3aa: CASSLGRGRTGDLVNTEAFF
CDR3nt: TGTGCCAGCAGCTTAGGGAGAGGAAGGACAGGGGATCTTGTGAACACTGAAGCTTTCTTT
v_gene: TRBV7-2
d_gene: TRBD1
abundance: many
j_gene: TRBJ1-1

CDR3aa: CSVGRDSTHADTQYF
CDR3nt: TGCAGCGTCGGCCGGGACTCCACACACGCAGATACGCAGTATTTT
v_gene: TRBV29-1
d_gene: -
abundance: -
j_gene: TRBJ2-3

CDR3aa: CASSTPSGRRLYEQYF
CDR3nt: TGTGCCAGCAGTACCCCAAGCGGACGCCGCTTATACGAGCAGTACTTC
v_gene: TRBV12-3/TRBV12-4
d_gene: -
abundance: many
j_gene: TRBJ2-7

CDR3aa: CASSLGVGGNSYNEQFF
CDR3nt: TGTGCCAGCAGCTTGGGAGTCGGCGGGAACTCCTACAATGAGCAGTTCTTC
v_gene: TRBV5-8
d_gene: -
abundance: few
j_gene: TRBJ2-1

CDR3aa: CASSIRWFMGGGSGNYGYTF
CDR3nt: TGTGCCAGTAGTATACGGTGGTTCATGGGGGGCGGCAGTGGAAACTATGGCTACACCTTC
v_gene: TRBV19
d_gene: -
abundance: many
j_gene: TRBJ1-2

CDR3aa: CASSPRSDLSATDTQYF
CDR3nt: TGTGCCAGCAGCCCCCGTTCTGATCTGAGCGCCACAGATACGCAGTATTTT
v_gene: TRBV9
d_gene: -
abundance: many
j_gene: TRBJ2-3

CDR3aa: CATTDRANTEAFF
CDR3nt: TGTGCCACCACGGACAGGGCCAACACTGAAGCTTTCTTT
v_gene: TRBV19
d_gene: TRBD1
abundance: many
j_gene: TRBJ1-1

CDR3aa: CASSEWVPGGNNSPLHF
CDR3nt: TGTGCCAGCAGTGAATGGGTCCCGGGGGGCAATAATTCACCCCTCCACTTT
v_gene: TRBV25-1
d_gene: -
abundance: -
j_gene: TRBJ1-6

CDR3aa: CASSSWGQGFYEQYF
CDR3nt: TGTGCCAGCAGCTCCTGGGGACAGGGATTCTACGAGCAGTACTTC
v_gene: TRBV5-6
d_gene: TRBD1
abundance: many
j_gene: TRBJ2-7

CDR3aa: CASEGEKPGYTF
CDR3nt: TGCGCCAGCGAGGGGGAAAAACCTGGCTACACCTTC
v_gene: TRBV5-1
d_gene: -
abundance: -
j_gene: TRBJ1-2

CDR3aa: CAWPPTGSPVPNYGYTF
CDR3nt: TGTGCCTGGCCTCCCACCGGCAGCCCAGTTCCCAACTATGGCTACACCTTC
v_gene: TRBV30
d_gene: -
abundance: -
j_gene: TRBJ1-2

CDR3aa: CASSGRGGEQFF
CDR3nt: TGTGCCAGCAGTGGACGGGGTGGGGAGCAGTTCTTC
v_gene: TRBV6-1
d_gene: -
abundance: many
j_gene: TRBJ2-1

CDR3aa: CASSQRPSRVNEQFF
CDR3nt: TGTGCCAGCAGCCAACGCCCTAGTAGGGTTAATGAGCAGTTCTTC
v_gene: TRBV7-2
d_gene: -
abundance: many
j_gene: TRBJ2-1

CDR3aa: CASSPPSMSLGNFRADTQYF
CDR3nt: TGTGCCAGCAGTCCACCGTCAATGTCATTGGGCAACTTTCGTGCAGATACGCAGTATTTT
v_gene: TRBV6-2/TRBV6-3
d_gene: -
abundance: -
j_gene: TRBJ2-3

CDR3aa: CASSSLALGGNEKLFF
CDR3nt: TGTGCCAGCAGTTCCCTGGCCTTGGGGGGAAATGAAAAACTGTTTTTT
v_gene: TRBV27
d_gene: -
abundance: few
j_gene: TRBJ1-4

CDR3aa: CASSFRFLGGSTEAFF
CDR3nt: TGTGCCAGCAGTTTTCGGTTTCTGGGGGGCTCCACTGAAGCTTTCTTT
v_gene: TRBV27
d_gene: -
abundance: many
j_gene: TRBJ1-1

CDR3aa: CASSPTSGSNEQFF
CDR3nt: TGTGCCAGCTCACCGACTAGCGGGAGCAATGAGCAGTTCTTC
v_gene: TRBV18
d_gene: TRBD2
abundance: many
j_gene: TRBJ2-1

CDR3aa: CASSPLASGGFRGTEELFF
CDR3nt: TGTGCCAGCAGCCCTCTGGCTAGCGGGGGTTTCAGGGGCACCGAGGAGCTGTTTTTT
v_gene: TRBV7-2
d_gene: TRBD2
abundance: many
j_gene: TRBJ2-2

CDR3aa: CATSPPSNQETQYF
CDR3nt: TGTGCCACCAGCCCTCCCAGTAACCAAGAGACCCAGTACTTC
v_gene: TRBV15
d_gene: -
abundance: many
j_gene: TRBJ2-5

CDR3aa: CSAGRANNSPLHF
CDR3nt: TGCAGTGCTGGCCGGGCCAATAATTCACCCCTCCACTTT
v_gene: TRBV20-1
d_gene: -
abundance: many
j_gene: TRBJ1-6

CDR3aa: CASSERMGGSTDTQYF
CDR3nt: TGTGCCAGCAGCGAACGGATGGGAGGAAGCACAGATACGCAGTATTTT
v_gene: TRBV28
d_gene: -
abundance: -
j_gene: TRBJ2-3

CDR3aa: CASSLAGTGNGQPQHF
CDR3nt: TGTGCCAGCAGCTTAGCCGGGACAGGTAATGGACAGCCCCAGCATTTT
v_gene: TRBV7-9
d_gene: TRBD1
abundance: many
j_gene: TRBJ1-5

CDR3aa: CASSVGGANQPQHF
CDR3nt: TGTGCCAGCAGTGTAGGGGGGGCGAATCAGCCCCAGCATTTT
v_gene: TRBV2
d_gene: -
abundance: many
j_gene: TRBJ1-5

CDR3aa: CAISEAMETNQPQHF
CDR3nt: TGTGCCATCAGTGAAGCCATGGAGACAAATCAGCCCCAGCATTTT
v_gene: TRBV10-3
d_gene: -
abundance: -
j_gene: TRBJ1-5